This T cell receptor (beta chain) was obtained from a study of CXCR3-negative and CXCR3-positive naive CD8 T cells. General study results and limits: When CXCR3-positive naive cells were set against CXCR3-negative naive cells, the former had more hydrophobic TRB CDR3s.

Germline assignment: CDR1 MNHEY and CDR2 SVGAGI. The CDR3 sequence is 14 residues long. Via 5' RACE with UMI labels, TRB cDNA libraries were prepared. After re-calling the 5' RACE reads, TCRdb lists one entry per CDR3 protein, DNA absent. The sample holds about 84,000 distinct CDR3 sequences. A note on this clonotype: Its specificity is not known.

The chain couples TRBV6-5 to TRBJ2-1. This receptor was obtained from a human donor in good health. Some clones in this sample may be carry-over from other donors' samples. The sequenced sample consisted of naive CXCR3+ CD8+ T cells from blood. Indicated subset: CD45RO-CCR7+CD27+CD95- naive CD8+ T cells expressing CXCR3 (TNR3+). CDR3 residues: CASSFRGPNNEQFF.